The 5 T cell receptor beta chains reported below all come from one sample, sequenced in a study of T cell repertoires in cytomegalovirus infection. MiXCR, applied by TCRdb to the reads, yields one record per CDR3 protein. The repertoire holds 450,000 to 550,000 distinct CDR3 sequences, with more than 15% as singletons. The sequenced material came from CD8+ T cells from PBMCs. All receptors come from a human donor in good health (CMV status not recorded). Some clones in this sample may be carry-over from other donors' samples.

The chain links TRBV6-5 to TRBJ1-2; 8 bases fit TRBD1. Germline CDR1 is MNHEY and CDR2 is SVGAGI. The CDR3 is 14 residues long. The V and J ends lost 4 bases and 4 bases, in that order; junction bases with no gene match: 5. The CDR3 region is CASSFLTGGYGYTF. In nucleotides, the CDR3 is TGTGCCAGCAGTTTCCTCACAGGGGGCTATGGCTACACCTTC.

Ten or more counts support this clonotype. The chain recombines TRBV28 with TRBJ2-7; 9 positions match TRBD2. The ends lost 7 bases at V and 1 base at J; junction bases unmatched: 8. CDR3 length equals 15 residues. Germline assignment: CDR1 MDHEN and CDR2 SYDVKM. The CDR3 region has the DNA TGTGCCAGCACCCCGATAGCGGGAGCTTCCTACGAGCAGTACTTC. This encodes CASTPIAGASYEQYF.

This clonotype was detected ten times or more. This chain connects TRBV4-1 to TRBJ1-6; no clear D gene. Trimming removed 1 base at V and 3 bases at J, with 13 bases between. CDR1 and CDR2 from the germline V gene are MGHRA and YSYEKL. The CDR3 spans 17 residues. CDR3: CASSQALNVDYNSPLHF. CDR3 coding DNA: TGCGCCAGCAGCCAAGCTTTAAATGTAGACTATAATTCACCCCTCCACTTT.

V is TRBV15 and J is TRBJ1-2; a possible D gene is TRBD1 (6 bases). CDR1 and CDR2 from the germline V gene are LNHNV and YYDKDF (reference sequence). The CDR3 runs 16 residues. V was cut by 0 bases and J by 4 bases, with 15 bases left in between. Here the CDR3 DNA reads TGTGCCACCAGCAGAGATGAGGCAGGGGATGCCTATGGCTACACCTTC. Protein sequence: CATSRDEAGDAYGYTF.

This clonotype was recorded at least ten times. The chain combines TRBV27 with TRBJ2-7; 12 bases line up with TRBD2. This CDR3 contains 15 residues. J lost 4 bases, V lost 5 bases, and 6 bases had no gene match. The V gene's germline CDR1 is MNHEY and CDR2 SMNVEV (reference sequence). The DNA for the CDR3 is TGTGCCAGCAGTCGCGGACTAGCGGGGTGGTACGAGCAGTACTTC. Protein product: CASSRGLAGWYEQYF.